This T cell receptor beta chain stems from a study of T cell responses to AZD1222 COVID-19 vaccine. Trimming shortened V by 5 bases and J by 4 bases, and 15 bases separated the two germline ends. Germline CDR1 and CDR2: LNHDA and SQIVND (reference sequence). CDR3 size: 15 residues. Sequenced by immunoSEQ multiplex PCR; TCRdb stores in-frame clones only, minus some. The data show some 99,000 clones, with roughly nine tenths seen just once and around 7% held by the top ten. The clonotype originates from an adult in good health. V gene TRBV19 combines with J gene TRBJ1-5; possible D gene TRBD1, 6 bases. Here the sequenced sample was peripheral blood, taken on day 0 of AZD1222 vaccination. CDR3 residues: CASSERQDGNQPQHF. CDR3 sequence (DNA): TGTGCCAGTAGTGAAAGACAGGATGGTAATCAGCCCCAGCATTTT.